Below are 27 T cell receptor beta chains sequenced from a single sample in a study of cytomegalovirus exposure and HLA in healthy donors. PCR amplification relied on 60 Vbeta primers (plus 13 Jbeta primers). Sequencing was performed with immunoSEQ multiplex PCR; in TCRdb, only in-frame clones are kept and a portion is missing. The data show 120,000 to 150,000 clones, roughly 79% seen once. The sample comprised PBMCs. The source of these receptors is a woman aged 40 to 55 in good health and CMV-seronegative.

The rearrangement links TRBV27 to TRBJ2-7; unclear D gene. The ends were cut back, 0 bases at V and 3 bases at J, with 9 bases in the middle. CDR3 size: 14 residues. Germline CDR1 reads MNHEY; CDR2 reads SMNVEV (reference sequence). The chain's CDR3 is CASSLSGLNYEQYF. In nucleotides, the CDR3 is TGTGCCAGCAGTTTATCGGGCCTCAACTACGAGCAGTACTTC.

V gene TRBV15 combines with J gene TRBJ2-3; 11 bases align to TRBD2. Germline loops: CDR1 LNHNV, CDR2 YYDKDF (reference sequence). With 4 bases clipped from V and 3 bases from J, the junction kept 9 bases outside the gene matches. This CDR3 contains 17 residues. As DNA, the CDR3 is TGTGCCACCAGCAAGAGTAGAGGGACTAGCGGTACAGATACGCAGTATTTT. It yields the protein CATSKSRGTSGTDTQYF.

CDR3 in amino acids: CASWGAGNTIYF. The CDR3 DNA reads TGTGCCAGCTGGGGAGCTGGAAACACCATATATTTT. The chain uses TRBV27 and TRBJ1-3; D is undetermined. The CDR3 runs 12 residues. V lost 8 bases and J lost 2, with 7 bases in between. The germline gives CDR1 MNHEY, CDR2 SMNVEV (reference sequence).

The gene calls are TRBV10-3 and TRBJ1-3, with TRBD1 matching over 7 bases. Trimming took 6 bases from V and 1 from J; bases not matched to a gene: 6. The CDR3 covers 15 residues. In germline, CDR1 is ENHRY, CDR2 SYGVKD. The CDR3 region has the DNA TGTGCCATCAGCCCCGACAGGGTTTCTGGAAACACCATATATTTT. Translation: CAISPDRVSGNTIYF.

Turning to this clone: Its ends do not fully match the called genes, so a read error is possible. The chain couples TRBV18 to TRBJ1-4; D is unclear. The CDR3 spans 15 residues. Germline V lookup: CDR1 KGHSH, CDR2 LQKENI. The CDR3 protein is CASSPQVGSNGKLFF. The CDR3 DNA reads TGTGCCAGCTCACCTCAGGTCGGTTCGAATGGAAAACTGTTTTTT.

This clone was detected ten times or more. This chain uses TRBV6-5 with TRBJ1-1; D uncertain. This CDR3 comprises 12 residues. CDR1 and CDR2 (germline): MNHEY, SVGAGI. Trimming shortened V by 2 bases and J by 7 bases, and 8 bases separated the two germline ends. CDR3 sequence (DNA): TGTGCCAGCAGTTACAAACGGAGTGAAGCTTTCTTT. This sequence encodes CASSYKRSEAFF.

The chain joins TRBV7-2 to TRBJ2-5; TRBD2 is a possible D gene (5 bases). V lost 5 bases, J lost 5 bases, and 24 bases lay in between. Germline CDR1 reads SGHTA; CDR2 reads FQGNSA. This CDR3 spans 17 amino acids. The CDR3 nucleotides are TGTGCCAGCAGCCTAGTTCGGGGTATGACGGCTCTGGAGACCCAGTACTTC. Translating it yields CASSLVRGMTALETQYF.

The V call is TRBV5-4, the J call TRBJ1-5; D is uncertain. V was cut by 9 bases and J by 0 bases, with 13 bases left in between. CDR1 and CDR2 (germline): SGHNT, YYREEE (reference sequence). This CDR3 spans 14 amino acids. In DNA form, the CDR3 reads TGTGCCACTAAAGATGGTAATAGCAATCAGCCCCAGCATTTT. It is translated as CATKDGNSNQPQHF.

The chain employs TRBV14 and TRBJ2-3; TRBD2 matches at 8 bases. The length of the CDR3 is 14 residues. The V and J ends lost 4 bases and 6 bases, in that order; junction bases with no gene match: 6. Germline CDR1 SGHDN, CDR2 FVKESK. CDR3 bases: TGTGCCAGCAGCCGCCGGGAGGGCCGGGATACGCAGTATTTT. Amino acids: CASSRREGRDTQYF.

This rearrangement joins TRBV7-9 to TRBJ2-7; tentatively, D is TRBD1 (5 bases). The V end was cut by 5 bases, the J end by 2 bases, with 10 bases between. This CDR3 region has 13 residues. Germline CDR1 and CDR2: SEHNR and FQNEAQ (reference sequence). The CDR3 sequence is CASSPGHPYEQYF. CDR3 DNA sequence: TGTGCCAGCAGCCCTGGACACCCCTACGAGCAGTACTTC.

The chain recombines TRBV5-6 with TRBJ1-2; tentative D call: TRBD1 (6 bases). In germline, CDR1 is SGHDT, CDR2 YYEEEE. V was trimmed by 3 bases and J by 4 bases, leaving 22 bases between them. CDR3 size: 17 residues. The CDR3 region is CASSSPPRQVGVYGYTF. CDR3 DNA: TGTGCCAGCAGCTCCCCCCCAAGACAGGTGGGGGTCTATGGCTACACCTTC.

As DNA, the CDR3 is TGTGCCAGCTCACCAGGGACAGATTCCTACGAGCAGTACTTC. Its translation is CASSPGTDSYEQYF. The rearrangement uses TRBV18 and TRBJ2-7, with TRBD1 identical over 7 bases. In germline, CDR1 is KGHSH, CDR2 LQKENI. This CDR3 has 14 amino acids. V gave up 2 bases and J gave up 1 base; unmatched junction bases: 2.

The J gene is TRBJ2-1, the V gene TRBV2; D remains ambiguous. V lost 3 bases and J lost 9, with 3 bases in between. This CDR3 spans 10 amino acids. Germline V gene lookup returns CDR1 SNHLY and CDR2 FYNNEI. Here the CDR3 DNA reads TGTGCCAGCAGTGAGGCTGAGCAGTTCTTC. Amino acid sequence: CASSEAEQFF.

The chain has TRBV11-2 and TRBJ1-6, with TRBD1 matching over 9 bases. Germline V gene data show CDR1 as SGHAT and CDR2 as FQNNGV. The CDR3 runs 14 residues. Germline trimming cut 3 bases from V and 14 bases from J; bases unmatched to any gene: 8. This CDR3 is CASSFRQGGDSLHF. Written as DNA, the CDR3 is TGTGCCAGCAGCTTCAGACAGGGGGGTGATTCCCTCCACTTT.

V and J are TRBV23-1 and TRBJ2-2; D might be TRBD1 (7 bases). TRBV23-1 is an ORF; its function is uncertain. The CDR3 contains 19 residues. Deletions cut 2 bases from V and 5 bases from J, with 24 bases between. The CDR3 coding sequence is TGCGCCAGCAGTCAACGGTTTGGAGGGGGCCGATTATTGACCGGGGAGCTGTTTTTT. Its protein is CASSQRFGGGRLLTGELFF.

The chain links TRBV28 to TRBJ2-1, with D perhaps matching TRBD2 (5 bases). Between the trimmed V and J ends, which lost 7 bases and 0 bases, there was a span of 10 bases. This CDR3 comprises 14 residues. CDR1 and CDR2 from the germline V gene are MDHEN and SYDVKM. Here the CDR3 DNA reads TGTGCCAGCACTTATGGGAGCTCCTACAATGAGCAGTTCTTC. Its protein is CASTYGSSYNEQFF.

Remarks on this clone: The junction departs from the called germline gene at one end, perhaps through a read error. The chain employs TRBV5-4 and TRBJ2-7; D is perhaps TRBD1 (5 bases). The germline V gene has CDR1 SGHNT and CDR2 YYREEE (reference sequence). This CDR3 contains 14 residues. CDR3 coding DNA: TGTGCCAGCAGCTTGTCTGGAAGCTGGGGCGAGCGGTACTTC. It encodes CASSLSGSWGERYF.

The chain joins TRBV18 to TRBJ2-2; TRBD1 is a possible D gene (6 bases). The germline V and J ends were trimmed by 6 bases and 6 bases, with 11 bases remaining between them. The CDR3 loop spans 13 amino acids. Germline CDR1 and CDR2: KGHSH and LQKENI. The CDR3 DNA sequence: TGTGCCAGCTCCCCTACAGGGTCCGGGGAGCTGTTTTTT. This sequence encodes CASSPTGSGELFF.

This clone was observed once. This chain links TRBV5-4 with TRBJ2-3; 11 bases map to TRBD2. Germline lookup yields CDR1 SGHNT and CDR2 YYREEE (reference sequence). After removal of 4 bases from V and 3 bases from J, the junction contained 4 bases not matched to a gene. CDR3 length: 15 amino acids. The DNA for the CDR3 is TGTGCCAGCAGCCCTAGCGGGAGGAGGACAGATACGCAGTATTTT. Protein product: CASSPSGRRTDTQYF.

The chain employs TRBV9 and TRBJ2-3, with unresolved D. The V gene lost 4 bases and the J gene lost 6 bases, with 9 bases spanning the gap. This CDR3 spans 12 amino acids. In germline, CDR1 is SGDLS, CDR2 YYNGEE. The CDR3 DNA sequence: TGTGCCAGCAGCTTGTATCTGGATACGCAGTATTTT. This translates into CASSLYLDTQYF.

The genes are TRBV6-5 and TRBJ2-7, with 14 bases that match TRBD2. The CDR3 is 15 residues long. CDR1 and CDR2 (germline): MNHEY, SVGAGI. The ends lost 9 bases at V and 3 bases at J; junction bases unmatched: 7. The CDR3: CASAGLAGAYYEQYF. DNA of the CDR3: TGTGCCAGTGCGGGACTAGCGGGAGCCTACTACGAGCAGTACTTC.

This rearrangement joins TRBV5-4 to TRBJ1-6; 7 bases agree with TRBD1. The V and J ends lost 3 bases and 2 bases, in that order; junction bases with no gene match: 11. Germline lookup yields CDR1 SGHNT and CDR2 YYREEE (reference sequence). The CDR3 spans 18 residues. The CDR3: CASSSTTGAWAYNSPLHF. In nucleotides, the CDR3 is TGTGCCAGCAGCTCAACCACAGGGGCTTGGGCCTATAATTCACCCCTCCACTTT.

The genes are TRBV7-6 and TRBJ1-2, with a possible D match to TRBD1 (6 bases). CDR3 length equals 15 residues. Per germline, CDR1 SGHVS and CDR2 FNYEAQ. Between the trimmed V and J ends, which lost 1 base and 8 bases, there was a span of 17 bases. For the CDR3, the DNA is TGTGCCAGCAGCTTAGATCGGGGGGCGAAGCTCGGCTACACCTTC. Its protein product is CASSLDRGAKLGYTF.

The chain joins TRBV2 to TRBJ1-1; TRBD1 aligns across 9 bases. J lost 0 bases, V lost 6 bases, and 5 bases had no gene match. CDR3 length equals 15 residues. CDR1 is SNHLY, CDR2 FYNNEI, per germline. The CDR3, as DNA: TGTGCCAGCAGGACAGGGGGAGACTTGAACACTGAAGCTTTCTTT. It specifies CASRTGGDLNTEAFF.

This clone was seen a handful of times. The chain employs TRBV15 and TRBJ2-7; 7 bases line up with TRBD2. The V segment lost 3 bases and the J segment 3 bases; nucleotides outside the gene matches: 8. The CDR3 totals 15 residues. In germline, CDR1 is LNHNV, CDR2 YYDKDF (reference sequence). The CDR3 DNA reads TGTGCCACCAGCAGCTGGGCGGGAGAAAGCTACGAGCAGTACTTC. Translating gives CATSSWAGESYEQYF.

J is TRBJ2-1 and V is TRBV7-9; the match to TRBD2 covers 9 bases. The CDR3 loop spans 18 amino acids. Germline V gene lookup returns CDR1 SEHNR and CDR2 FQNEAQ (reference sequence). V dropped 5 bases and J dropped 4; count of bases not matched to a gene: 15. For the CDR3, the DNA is TGTGCCAGCAGCGCTCCCCGCTTGGGTAGCGGGAGATACAATGAGCAGTTCTTC. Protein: CASSAPRLGSGRYNEQFF.

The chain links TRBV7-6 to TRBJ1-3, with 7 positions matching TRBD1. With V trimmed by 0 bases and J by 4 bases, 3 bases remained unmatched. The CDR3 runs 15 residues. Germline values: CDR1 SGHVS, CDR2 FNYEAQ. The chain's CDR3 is CASSLAHRGGNTIYF. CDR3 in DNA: TGTGCCAGCAGCTTAGCTCACAGGGGAGGAAACACCATATATTTT.